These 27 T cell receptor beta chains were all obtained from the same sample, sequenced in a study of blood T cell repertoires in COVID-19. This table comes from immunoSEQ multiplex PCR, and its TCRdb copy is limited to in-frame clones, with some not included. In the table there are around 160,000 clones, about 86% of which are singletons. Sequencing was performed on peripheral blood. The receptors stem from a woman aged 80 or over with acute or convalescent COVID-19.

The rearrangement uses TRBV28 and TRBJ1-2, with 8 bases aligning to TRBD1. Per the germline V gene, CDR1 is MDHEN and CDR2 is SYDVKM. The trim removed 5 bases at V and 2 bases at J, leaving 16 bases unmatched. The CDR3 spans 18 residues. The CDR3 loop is CASSKILLGQVKNYGYTF. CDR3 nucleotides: TGTGCCAGCAGTAAAATCCTCCTGGGACAGGTCAAAAACTATGGCTACACCTTC.

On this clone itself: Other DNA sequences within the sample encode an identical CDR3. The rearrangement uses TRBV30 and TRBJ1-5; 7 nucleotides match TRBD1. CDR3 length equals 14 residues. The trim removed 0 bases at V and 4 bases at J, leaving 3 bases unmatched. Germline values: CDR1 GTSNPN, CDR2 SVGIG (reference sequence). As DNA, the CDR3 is TGTGCCTGGAGTGTTGCAGGGGGTAATCAGCCCCAGCATTTT. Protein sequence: CAWSVAGGNQPQHF.

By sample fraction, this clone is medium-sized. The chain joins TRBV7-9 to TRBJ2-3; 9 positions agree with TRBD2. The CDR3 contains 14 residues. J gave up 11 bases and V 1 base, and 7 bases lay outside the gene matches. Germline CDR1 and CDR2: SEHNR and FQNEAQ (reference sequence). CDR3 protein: CASSLDPSGDVQYF. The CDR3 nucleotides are TGTGCCAGCAGCTTAGACCCTAGCGGGGACGTGCAGTATTTT.

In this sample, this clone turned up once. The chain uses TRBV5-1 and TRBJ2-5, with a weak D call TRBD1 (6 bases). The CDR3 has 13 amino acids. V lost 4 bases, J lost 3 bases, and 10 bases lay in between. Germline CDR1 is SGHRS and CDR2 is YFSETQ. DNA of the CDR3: TGCGCCAGCAGCCGGACAGAAGAAGAGACCCAGTACTTC. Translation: CASSRTEEETQYF. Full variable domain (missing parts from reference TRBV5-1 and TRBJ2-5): KAGVTQTPRYLIKTRGQQVTLSCSPISGHRSVSWYQQTPGQGLQFLFEYFSETQRNKGNFPGRFSGRQFSNSRSEMNVSTLELGDSALYLCASSRTEEETQYFGPGTRLLVL.

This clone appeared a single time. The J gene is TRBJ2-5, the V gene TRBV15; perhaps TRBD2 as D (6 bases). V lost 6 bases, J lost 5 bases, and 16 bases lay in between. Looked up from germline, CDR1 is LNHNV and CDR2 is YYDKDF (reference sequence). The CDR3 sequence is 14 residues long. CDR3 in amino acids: CATSTRGGLETQYF. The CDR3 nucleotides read TGTGCCACCAGTACCCGAGGAGGGTTGGAGACCCAGTACTTC.

CDR3 bases: TGTGCCAGTAGTTCCCCGGGACAGGGGTCCCGGAGTCAGCCCCAGCATTTT. As protein: CASSSPGQGSRSQPQHF. The chain couples TRBV19 to TRBJ1-5; 10 nucleotides agree with TRBD1. V lost 5 bases, J lost 6 bases, and 13 bases stayed unmatched. Germline CDR1 and CDR2: LNHDA and SQIVND (reference sequence). The CDR3 consists of 17 residues.

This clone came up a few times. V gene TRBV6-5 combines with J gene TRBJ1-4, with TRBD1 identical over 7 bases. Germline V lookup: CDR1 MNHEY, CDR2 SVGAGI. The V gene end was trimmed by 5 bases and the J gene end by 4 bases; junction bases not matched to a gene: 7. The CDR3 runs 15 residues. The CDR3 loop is CASSLGGHRNEKLFF. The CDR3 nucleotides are TGTGCCAGCAGTCTAGGGGGCCACCGTAATGAAAAACTGTTTTTT.

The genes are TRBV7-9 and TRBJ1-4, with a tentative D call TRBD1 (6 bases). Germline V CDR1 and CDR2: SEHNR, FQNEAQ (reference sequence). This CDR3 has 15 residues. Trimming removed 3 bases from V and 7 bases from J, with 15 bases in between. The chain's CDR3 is CASSFSGRGFEKLFF. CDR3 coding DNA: TGTGCCAGCAGCTTCTCGGGCAGGGGTTTTGAAAAACTGTTTTTT.

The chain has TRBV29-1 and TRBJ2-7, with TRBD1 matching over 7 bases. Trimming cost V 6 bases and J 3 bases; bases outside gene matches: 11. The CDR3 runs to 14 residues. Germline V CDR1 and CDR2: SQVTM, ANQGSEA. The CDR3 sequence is CSVQEYRTGYEQYF. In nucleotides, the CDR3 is TGCAGCGTGCAAGAATACAGGACAGGCTACGAGCAGTACTTC.

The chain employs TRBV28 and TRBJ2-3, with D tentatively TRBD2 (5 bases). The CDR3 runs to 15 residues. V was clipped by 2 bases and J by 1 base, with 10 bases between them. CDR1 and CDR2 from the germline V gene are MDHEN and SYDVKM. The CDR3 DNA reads TGTGCCAGCAGTTTAGCGGGCCGGGGCACAGATACGCAGTATTTT. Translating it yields CASSLAGRGTDTQYF.

As DNA, the CDR3 is TGCGCCAGCAGCGACGTACAGGGGGACGAGACCCAGTACTTC. Translation: CASSDVQGDETQYF. The rearrangement links TRBV5-1 to TRBJ2-5, with 8 bases matching TRBD1. This CDR3 has 14 residues. J gave up 5 bases and V 4 bases, and 7 bases lay outside the gene matches. CDR1 and CDR2 from the germline V gene are SGHRS and YFSETQ.

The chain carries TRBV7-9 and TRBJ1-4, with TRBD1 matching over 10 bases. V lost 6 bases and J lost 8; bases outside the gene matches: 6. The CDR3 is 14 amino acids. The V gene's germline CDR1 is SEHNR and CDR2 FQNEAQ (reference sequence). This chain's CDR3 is CASSPGQGWEKLFF. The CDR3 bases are TGTGCCAGCAGTCCGGGACAGGGGTGGGAAAAACTGTTTTTT.

CDR3 coding DNA: TGTGCCAGCAGCGTAGGCAAGGCGGGAGGGTACAATGAGCAGTTCTTC. Protein: CASSVGKAGGYNEQFF. The chain joins TRBV9 to TRBJ2-1; 9 nucleotides line up with TRBD2. CDR1 is SGDLS, CDR2 YYNGEE, per germline. There are 16 residues in the CDR3. The V segment lost 0 bases and the J segment 4 bases; nucleotides outside the gene matches: 5.

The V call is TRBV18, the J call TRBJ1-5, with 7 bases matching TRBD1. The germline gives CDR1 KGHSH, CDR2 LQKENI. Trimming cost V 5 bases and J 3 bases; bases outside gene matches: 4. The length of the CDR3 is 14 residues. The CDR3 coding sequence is TGTGCCAGCTCATCGACAGGGTCCAATCAGCCCCAGCATTTT. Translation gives CASSSTGSNQPQHF.

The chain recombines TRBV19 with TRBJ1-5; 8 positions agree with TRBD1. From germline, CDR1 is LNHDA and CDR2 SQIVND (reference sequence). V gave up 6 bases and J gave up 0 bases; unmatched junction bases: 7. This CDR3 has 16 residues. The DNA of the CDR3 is TGTGCCAGTAGAAGAGGGGACAGGCTTAGCAATCAGCCCCAGCATTTT. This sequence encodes CASRRGDRLSNQPQHF.

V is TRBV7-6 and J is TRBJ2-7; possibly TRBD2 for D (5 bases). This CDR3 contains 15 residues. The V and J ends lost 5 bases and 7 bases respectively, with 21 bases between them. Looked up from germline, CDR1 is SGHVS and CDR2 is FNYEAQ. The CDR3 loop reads CASSRNMPGGREQYF. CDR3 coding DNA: TGTGCCAGCAGCCGTAATATGCCAGGAGGAAGGGAGCAGTACTTC.

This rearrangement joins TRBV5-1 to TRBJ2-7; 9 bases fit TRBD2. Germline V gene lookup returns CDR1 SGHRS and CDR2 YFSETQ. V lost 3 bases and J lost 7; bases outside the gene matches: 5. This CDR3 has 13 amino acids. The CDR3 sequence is CASSSTSGYEQYF. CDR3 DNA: TGCGCCAGCAGCTCGACTAGCGGCTATGAGCAGTACTTC.

This CDR3 reads CASTRGTGVNYGYTF. As DNA, the CDR3 is TGTGCCAGCACCCGAGGGACAGGGGTGAACTATGGCTACACCTTC. The chain recombines TRBV6-5 with TRBJ1-2, with 10 bases identical to TRBD1. V dropped 7 bases and J dropped 2; count of bases not matched to a gene: 7. CDR3 size: 15 residues. Germline V lookup: CDR1 MNHEY, CDR2 SVGAGI.

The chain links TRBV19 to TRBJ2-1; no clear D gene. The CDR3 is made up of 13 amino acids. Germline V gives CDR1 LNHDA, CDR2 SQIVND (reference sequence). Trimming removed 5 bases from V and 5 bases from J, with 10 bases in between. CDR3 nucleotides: TGTGCCAGTAGTGCCAGATTCAACAATGAGCAGTTCTTC. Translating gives CASSARFNNEQFF.

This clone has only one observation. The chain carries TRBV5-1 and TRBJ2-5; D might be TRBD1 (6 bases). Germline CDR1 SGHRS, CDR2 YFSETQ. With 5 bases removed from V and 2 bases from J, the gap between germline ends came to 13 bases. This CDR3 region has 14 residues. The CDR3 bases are TGCGCCAGCAGTTCACAGGGCCTACAAGAGACCCAGTACTTC. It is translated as CASSSQGLQETQYF.

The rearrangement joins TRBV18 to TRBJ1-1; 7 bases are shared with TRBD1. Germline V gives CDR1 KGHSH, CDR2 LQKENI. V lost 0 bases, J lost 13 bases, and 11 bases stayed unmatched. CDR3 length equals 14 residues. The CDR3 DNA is TGTGCCAGCTCACCACCAGTCAGGGACAGTAATTTTTTCTTT. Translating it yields CASSPPVRDSNFFF.

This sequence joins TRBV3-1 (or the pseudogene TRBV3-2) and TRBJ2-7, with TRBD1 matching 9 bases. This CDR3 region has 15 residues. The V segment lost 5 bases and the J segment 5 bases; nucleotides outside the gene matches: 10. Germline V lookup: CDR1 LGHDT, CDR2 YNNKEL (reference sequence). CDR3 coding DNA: TGTGCCAGCAGCGCTCCGGGACAGGGTAGTGACGAGCAGTACTTC. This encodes CASSAPGQGSDEQYF.

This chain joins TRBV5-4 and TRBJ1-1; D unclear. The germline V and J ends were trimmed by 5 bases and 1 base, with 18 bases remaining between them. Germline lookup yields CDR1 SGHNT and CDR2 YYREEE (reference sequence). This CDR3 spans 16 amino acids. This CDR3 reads CASRRSIGVENTEAFF. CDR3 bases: TGTGCCAGCAGACGATCGATCGGGGTAGAGAACACTGAAGCTTTCTTT.

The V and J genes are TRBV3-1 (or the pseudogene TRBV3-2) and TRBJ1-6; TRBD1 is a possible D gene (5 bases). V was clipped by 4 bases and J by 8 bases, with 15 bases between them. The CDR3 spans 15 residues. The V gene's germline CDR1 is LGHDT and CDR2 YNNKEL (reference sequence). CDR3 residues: CASSPDGGVDSPLHF. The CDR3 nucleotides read TGTGCCAGCAGCCCCGACGGGGGTGTCGATTCACCCCTCCACTTT.

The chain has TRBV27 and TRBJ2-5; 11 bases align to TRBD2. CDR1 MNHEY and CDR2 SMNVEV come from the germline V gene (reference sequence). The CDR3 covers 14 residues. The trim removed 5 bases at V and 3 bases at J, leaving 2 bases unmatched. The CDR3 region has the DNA TGTGCCAGCAGTAAACTAGCGGGAGAAGAGACCCAGTACTTC. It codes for CASSKLAGEETQYF.

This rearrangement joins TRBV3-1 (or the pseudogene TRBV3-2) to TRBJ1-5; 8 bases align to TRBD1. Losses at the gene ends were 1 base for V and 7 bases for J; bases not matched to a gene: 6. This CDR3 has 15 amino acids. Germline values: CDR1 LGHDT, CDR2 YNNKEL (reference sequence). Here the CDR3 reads CASSQVSGGGQPQHF. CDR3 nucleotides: TGTGCCAGCAGCCAAGTCTCAGGGGGCGGCCAGCCCCAGCATTTT.

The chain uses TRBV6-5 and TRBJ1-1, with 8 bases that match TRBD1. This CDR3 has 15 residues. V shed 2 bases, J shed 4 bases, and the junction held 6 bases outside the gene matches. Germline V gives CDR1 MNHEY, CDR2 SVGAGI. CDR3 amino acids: CASSYHGQGGTEAFF. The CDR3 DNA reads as TGTGCCAGCAGTTACCATGGACAGGGCGGCACTGAAGCTTTCTTT.